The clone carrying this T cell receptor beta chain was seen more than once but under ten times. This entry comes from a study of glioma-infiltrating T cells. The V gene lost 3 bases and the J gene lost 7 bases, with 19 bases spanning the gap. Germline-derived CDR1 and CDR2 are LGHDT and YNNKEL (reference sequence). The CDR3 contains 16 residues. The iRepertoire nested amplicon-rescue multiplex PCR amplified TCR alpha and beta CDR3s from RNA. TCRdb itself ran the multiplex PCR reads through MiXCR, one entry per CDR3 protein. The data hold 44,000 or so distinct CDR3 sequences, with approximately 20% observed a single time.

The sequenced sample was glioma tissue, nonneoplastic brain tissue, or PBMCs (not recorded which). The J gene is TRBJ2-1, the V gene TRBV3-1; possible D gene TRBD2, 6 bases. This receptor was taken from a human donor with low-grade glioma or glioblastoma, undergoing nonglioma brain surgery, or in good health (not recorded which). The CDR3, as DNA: TGTGCCAGCAGCCAGACCTTCCTAGCGTCGGGGAATGAGCAGTTCTTC. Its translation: CASSQTFLASGNEQFF.